This record covers a single TCR beta chain. Trimming took off 3 bases at V and 8 bases at J, with 13 bases between the two ends. CDR3 length: 13 residues. The record originates from a study of blood T cell repertoires in COVID-19. Study overall: The analysed material was cDNA or gDNA that came from T cells, B-cell-depleted T cells, or PBMCs.

The table came from immunoSEQ multiplex PCR; TCRdb's copy has only in-frame clones and leaves some out. Among under 200,000 clones listed, around 87% were seen once. What was sequenced was peripheral blood. This chain links TRBV12-3 or TRBV12-4 with TRBJ1-2; no definite D call. The origin of this receptor is a man in his forties with active or convalescent COVID-19. CDR3 loop: CASSLSSGRGYTF. In DNA, the CDR3 is TGTGCCAGCAGTTTGTCCAGCGGCCGGGGCTACACCTTC.